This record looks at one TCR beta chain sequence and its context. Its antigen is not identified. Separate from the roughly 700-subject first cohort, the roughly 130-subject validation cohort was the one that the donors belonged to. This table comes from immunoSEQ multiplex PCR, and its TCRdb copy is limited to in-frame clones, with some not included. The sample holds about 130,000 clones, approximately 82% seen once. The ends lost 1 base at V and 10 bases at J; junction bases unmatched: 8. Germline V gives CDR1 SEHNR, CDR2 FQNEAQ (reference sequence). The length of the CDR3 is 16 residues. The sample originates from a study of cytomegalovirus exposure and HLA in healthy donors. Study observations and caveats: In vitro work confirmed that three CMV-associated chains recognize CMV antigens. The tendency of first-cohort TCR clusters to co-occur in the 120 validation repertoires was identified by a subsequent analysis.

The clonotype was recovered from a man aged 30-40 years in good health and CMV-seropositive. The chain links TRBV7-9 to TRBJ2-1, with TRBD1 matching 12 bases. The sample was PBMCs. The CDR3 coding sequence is TGTGCCAGCAGCTTAGGTTTGGGACAGGGGGCAGGCGAGCAGTTCTTC. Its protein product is CASSLGLGQGAGEQFF.